This TCR beta chain comes out of a study of OX40 agonist ivuxolimab in advanced cancers. In the study overall: An agonistic anti-OX40 (CD134) antibody, ivuxolimab, was used to treat the patients.

Broader study findings: Fewer expanded clones were found on average in CD4+ than in CD8+ T cells. Which antigen the expanded peripheral T cells recognized is unknown.

About this clone: Its antigen is unknown.

Assay used: immunoSEQ multiplex PCR; TCRdb lists only in-frame clones, some missing. Here the sample spans about 20,000 clones, over 65% being singletons. This receptor was identified in an adult with an advanced solid tumor such as melanoma, head and neck, liver or kidney cancer. The sequences come from CD4+ or CD8+ T cells sorted from blood, collected in a trial of the OX40 agonist ivuxolimab.

CDR3 sequence: CASSFSGGAYEQYF. The CDR3 DNA reads TGTGCCAGCAGCTTTAGCGGGGGAGCCTACGAGCAGTACTTC. This chain joins TRBV7-3 and TRBJ2-5; TRBD2 matches at 9 bases. With the DNA end fitting TRBJ2-7 better, the J assignment may be wrong. Germline CDR1 and CDR2: SGHTA and FQGTGA. The CDR3 spans 14 residues.